This T cell receptor (beta chain) was observed in a study of immune cell composition in non-small cell lung cancer. Overall study results and limits: Tumour-associated clones >0.5% occurred in under 35% of adenocarcinomas, approximately 74% of squamous. Shared sequences between tumour-reactive and dominant in vivo clones were not proven.

Profiling relied on immunoSEQ multiplex PCR, and the TCRdb table lists in-frame clones only, not all of them. The sample has 3,000 to 4,000 clones; over 65% are singletons. As for this clone: Its target is not known.

Normal lung sampling was at least 3 cm from the tumour, as distant as possible. Frozen unsorted single-cell suspensions supplied the genomic DNA. The germline V and J ends were trimmed by 8 bases and 0 bases, with 15 bases remaining between them. Germline loops: CDR1 MNHNS, CDR2 SASEGT. The CDR3 is 15 amino acids. What was sequenced was non-adjacent lung tissue. The chain combines TRBV6-1 with TRBJ2-3; perhaps TRBD2 as D (6 bases). The receptor's source is a human donor with non-small cell lung cancer. CDR3 coding DNA: TGTGCCAGCCTTAATAGCGGACTCAGCACAGATACGCAGTATTTT. It yields the protein CASLNSGLSTDTQYF.